These 9 T cell receptor beta chains share one sample of origin, sequenced in a study of T cells in narcolepsy. Only in-frame clones appear in the TCRdb table, and some are missing; sequencing was by immunoSEQ multiplex PCR. The table shows 25,000 to 30,000 clones, with over 80% occurring only once. The sequenced sample was CD45RA- memory CD4+ T cells from PBMCs. The receptors were gathered from a human donor with narcolepsy.

The V gene is TRBV27, the J gene TRBJ2-2; D perhaps matches TRBD1 (5 bases). This CDR3 region has 14 residues. V dropped 4 bases and J dropped 3 bases, with 9 bases sitting between them. CDR1 MNHEY and CDR2 SMNVEV come from the germline V gene (reference sequence). CDR3 in amino acids: CASSYGRDTGELFF. The CDR3 DNA follows: TGTGCCAGCAGTTACGGCAGGGACACCGGGGAGCTGTTTTTT.

The chain recombines TRBV7-2 with TRBJ1-3; no clear D. Deletions cut 3 bases from V and 0 bases from J, with 15 bases between. Germline V lookup: CDR1 SGHTA, CDR2 FQGNSA. The CDR3 is 17 residues long. This CDR3 is CASSFGNAPGSGNTIYF. As DNA, the CDR3 is TGTGCCAGCAGCTTCGGGAATGCGCCGGGCTCTGGAAACACCATATATTTT.

The chain is built from TRBV5-5 and TRBJ2-7; no firm D call. CDR1 SGHKS and CDR2 YYEKEE come from the germline V gene (reference sequence). CDR3 length: 12 amino acids. V was trimmed by 5 bases and J by 2 bases, leaving 8 bases between them. CDR3 in amino acids: CASRMGTYEQYF. The CDR3 DNA follows: TGTGCCAGCAGGATGGGAACCTACGAGCAGTACTTC.

The rearrangement uses TRBV12-5 and TRBJ2-3, with 7 bases fitting TRBD2. Trimming at V came to 0 bases and at J to 1 base, leaving 4 bases not matched to a gene. The CDR3 has 16 residues. Germline loops: CDR1 LGHNT, CDR2 FRNRAP. CDR3: CASGLVVGGGTDTQYF. CDR3 DNA sequence: TGTGCTAGTGGTTTGGTAGTTGGGGGGGGCACAGATACGCAGTATTTT.

This rearrangement joins TRBV7-8 to TRBJ2-4; 7 positions match TRBD2. This CDR3 is built from 15 residues. Trimming took 7 bases from V and 3 from J; bases not matched to a gene: 9. The V gene's germline CDR1 is SGHVS and CDR2 FQNEAQ. For the CDR3, the DNA is TGTGCCAGCAACCCTGGGGGGGTTGGCAAAAACATTCAGTACTTC. It encodes CASNPGGVGKNIQYF.

As concerns this clone: Other nucleotide sequences from this sample produce the same CDR3. The chain uses TRBV10-3 and TRBJ2-3, with 7 bases matching TRBD2. Germline assignment: CDR1 ENHRY and CDR2 SYGVKD. CDR3 length equals 15 residues. V lost 7 bases and J lost 10; bases outside the gene matches: 17. In DNA form, the CDR3 reads TGTGCCATCAAGGGGACGGGGAGGGAGGTGAATGCGCAGTATTTT. It specifies CAIKGTGREVNAQYF.

The chain is built from TRBV4-1 and TRBJ2-1; D gene unclear. Germline assignment: CDR1 MGHRA and CDR2 YSYEKL. This CDR3 region has 17 residues. V was shortened by 3 bases and J by 2 bases, with 17 bases between the two germline ends. In DNA, the CDR3 is TGCGCCAGCAGCCATGTCGACCTGGGCCTTACCTACAATGAGCAGTTCTTC. Amino acids: CASSHVDLGLTYNEQFF.

This chain links TRBV9 with TRBJ1-1; a weak D match, TRBD1 (5 bases). From germline, CDR1 is SGDLS and CDR2 YYNGEE. CDR3 size: 13 residues. Trimming took 4 bases from V and 1 from J, leaving 8 bases between them. CDR3 sequence: CASSRGSNTEAFF. Written as DNA, the CDR3 is TGTGCCAGCAGCCGGGGGTCGAACACTGAAGCTTTCTTT.

The rearrangement uses TRBV18 and TRBJ1-3; D not resolved. Trimming cost V 3 bases and J 0 bases, with 15 bases left between them. The CDR3 covers 17 residues. CDR1 KGHSH and CDR2 LQKENI come from the germline V gene. CDR3: CASSPYQSSNSGNTIYF. The CDR3, as DNA: TGTGCCAGCTCACCGTATCAGTCGTCCAACTCTGGAAACACCATATATTTT.